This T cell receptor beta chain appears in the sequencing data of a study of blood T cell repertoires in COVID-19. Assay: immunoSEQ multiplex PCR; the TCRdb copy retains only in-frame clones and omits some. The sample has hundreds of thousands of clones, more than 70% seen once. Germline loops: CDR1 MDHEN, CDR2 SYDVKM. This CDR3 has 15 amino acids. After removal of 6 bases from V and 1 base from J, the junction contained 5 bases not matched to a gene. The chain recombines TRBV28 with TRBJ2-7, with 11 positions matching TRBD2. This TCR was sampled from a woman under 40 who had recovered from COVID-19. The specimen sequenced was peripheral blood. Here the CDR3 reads CASRGTSGGSYEQYF. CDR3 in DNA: TGTGCCAGCAGGGGTACTAGCGGGGGATCCTACGAGCAGTACTTC. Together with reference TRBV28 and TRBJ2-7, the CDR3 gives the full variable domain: DVKVTQSSRYLVKRTGEKVFLECVQDMDHENMFWYRQDPGLGLRLIYFSYDVKMKEKGDIPEGYSVSREKKERFSLILESASTNQTSMYLCASRGTSGGSYEQYFGPGTRLTVT.